This T cell receptor beta chain was documented in a study of response to subunit inactivated influenza vaccine. General study findings and limits: The study's authors posited that every seasonal influenza vaccination enlists few new T cells.

The CDR3 covers 16 residues. The ends lost 1 base at V and 7 bases at J; junction bases unmatched: 11. Germline assignment: CDR1 SGHRS and CDR2 YFSETQ. TCRdb analysed the RT-PCR reads with MiXCR anew, one entry per CDR3 protein. Here the sample spans more than 700,000 distinct CDR3 sequences, 21% being singletons. This clonotype turned up a few times. Antigen: not known. The receptor was isolated from a middle-aged man who received an inactivated influenza vaccine. The rearrangement links TRBV5-1 to TRBJ1-1; 9 nucleotides align to TRBD1. Sequencing used PBMCs from blood, obtained roughly 5 days after vaccination. CDR3: CASSLSVPGQGDEAFF. In DNA form, the CDR3 reads TGCGCCAGCAGCTTGTCTGTGCCGGGACAGGGTGATGAAGCTTTCTTT.